The clone carrying this TCR beta chain was observed a few times. The CDR3 sequence is 15 residues long. V lost 6 bases, J lost 2 bases, and 15 bases lay in between. The germline V gene encodes CDR1 LNHDA and CDR2 SQIVND (reference sequence). This sample is part of a study of early T cells in non-severe SARS-CoV-2 infection. Each cDNA molecule carried a unique molecular identifier. TCRdb independently ran MiXCR on the 5' RACE reads; one entry per CDR3 protein. The sample records 35,000 to 55,000 distinct CDR3 sequences, 20% to 25% being singletons. This clonotype originated in an adult who was a healthcare worker with PCR-confirmed SARS-CoV-2 infection or an uninfected control (not recorded which). Sequencing was performed on whole blood, taken at baseline. V usage is TRBV19 and J usage is TRBJ2-3, with D tentatively TRBD2 (6 bases). CDR3 bases: TGTGCCAGTAGACACCGGGACTCGGTCACAGATACGCAGTATTTT. It is translated as CASRHRDSVTDTQYF.